The sequence of this T cell receptor beta chain was determined in a study of blood T cell repertoires in COVID-19. About the research overall: COVID-19 samples collected from the United States, Italy and Spain covered acute and convalescent phases. Sample material is recorded as cDNA or gDNA derived from T cells, B-cell-depleted T cells, or PBMCs.

CDR3 length: 16 amino acids. Germline V lookup: CDR1 SGHTA, CDR2 FQGNSA. V gave up 2 bases and J gave up 5 bases; unmatched junction bases: 8. Original analysis: Estimated nucleated cell counts came from reference gene primer amplification. Clones were read by immunoSEQ multiplex PCR, and TCRdb kept only the in-frame ones, dropping some. V and J calls plus clone size are reproduced from that table; the DNA served to infer D and trimming. The data contain approximately 70,000 clones, approximately 85% of them singletons. This chain connects TRBV7-2 to TRBJ1-1, with 10 bases aligning to TRBD1. The clonotype originates from a woman older than 75 with active or convalescent COVID-19. The sequenced sample was peripheral blood. The CDR3 region has the DNA TGTGCCAGCAGCTTACAGACCCCGGGACAGGGGACTGAAGCTTTCTTT. It translates to CASSLQTPGQGTEAFF. The full variable domain, its missing parts supplied by reference TRBV7-2 and TRBJ1-1, is GAGVSQSPSNKVTEKGKDVELRCDPISGHTALYWYRQSLGQGLEFLIYFQGNSAPDKSGLPSDRFSAERTGGSVSTLTIQRTQQEDSAVYLCASSLQTPGQGTEAFFGQGTRLTVV.